Sequencing of this T cell receptor beta chain was carried out in a study of blood T cells in healthy people across ages. Germline V gives CDR1 SGHTA, CDR2 FQGNSA. The CDR3 contains 15 residues. J was trimmed by 5 bases and V by 5 bases; bases with no gene match: 10. Alongside a J-beta primer mix, a sample-barcoded 5' primer served in a second PCR lasting about 7 to 11 cycles. Each of the cDNA molecules was tagged by a template-switch adaptor with 12 random nucleotides. TCRdb re-called the 5' RACE reads with MiXCR, one entry per CDR3 protein. Counted here are some 640,000 distinct CDR3 sequences, approximately 30% occurring once; the ten biggest clones make up 15% to 19%. Per sample, at least 5.5 micrograms of total RNA were extracted. General study points: A strong correlation was seen between TCR beta diversity and naive T cell percentage.

Of note for this clonotype: Antigen: not known.

The clonotype was recovered from an elderly woman in good health. The J gene is TRBJ1-2, the V gene TRBV7-2; TRBD1 matches at 8 bases. Sequenced material: blood. The CDR3 sequence is CASSQQTGERYGYTF. Written as DNA, the CDR3 is TGTGCCAGCAGCCAACAGACAGGGGAGAGATATGGCTACACCTTC. Filled out from reference TRBV7-2 and TRBJ1-2, the complete variable domain reads GAGVSQSPSNKVTEKGKDVELRCDPISGHTALYWYRQSLGQGLEFLIYFQGNSAPDKSGLPSDRFSAERTGGSVSTLTIQRTQQEDSAVYLCASSQQTGERYGYTFGSGTRLTVV.